The source of this T cell receptor (beta chain) is a study of cytomegalovirus exposure and HLA in healthy donors. Broader study findings: In a later analysis, TCR association rates varied by HLA locus: DRB1 most, HLA-C fewest.

The donors, nominally healthy at sampling, likely had unrecorded immune exposures. On this clone itself: Its matching antigen is unknown.

This CDR3 spans 16 amino acids. V lost 7 bases, J lost 0 bases, and 10 bases stayed unmatched. Germline values: CDR1 SQVTM, CDR2 ANQGSEA. PCR involved 60 Vbeta and 13 Jbeta primers. The data were produced by immunoSEQ multiplex PCR, yet TCRdb's version contains in-frame clones alone and is incomplete. The sample holds 45,000 to 65,000 clones; about 70% are singletons and the top ten take about 22%. Input material: PBMCs. The gene calls are TRBV29-1 and TRBJ2-3; 10 positions agree with TRBD2. This TCR was sampled from a woman between 50 and 59 years old in good health and CMV-seropositive. The CDR3 region is CSARGAGGTSTDTQYF. The CDR3 nucleotides read TGCAGCGCCCGAGGAGCGGGGGGGACTAGCACAGATACGCAGTATTTT.